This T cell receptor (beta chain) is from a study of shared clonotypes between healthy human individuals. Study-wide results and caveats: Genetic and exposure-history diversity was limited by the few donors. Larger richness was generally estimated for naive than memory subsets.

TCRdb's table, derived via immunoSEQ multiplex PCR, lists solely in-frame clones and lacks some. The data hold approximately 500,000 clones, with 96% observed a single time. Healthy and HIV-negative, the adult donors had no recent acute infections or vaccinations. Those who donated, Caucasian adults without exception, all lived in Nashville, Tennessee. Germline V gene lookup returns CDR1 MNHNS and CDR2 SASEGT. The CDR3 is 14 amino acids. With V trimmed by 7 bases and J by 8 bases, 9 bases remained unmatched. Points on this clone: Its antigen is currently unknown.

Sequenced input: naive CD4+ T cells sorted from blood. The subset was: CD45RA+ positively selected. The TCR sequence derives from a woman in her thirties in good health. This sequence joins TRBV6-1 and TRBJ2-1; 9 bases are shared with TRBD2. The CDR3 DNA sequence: TGTGCCAGCAAGATGGCGGGAGGGCCGGATGAGCAGTTCTTC. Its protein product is CASKMAGGPDEQFF.